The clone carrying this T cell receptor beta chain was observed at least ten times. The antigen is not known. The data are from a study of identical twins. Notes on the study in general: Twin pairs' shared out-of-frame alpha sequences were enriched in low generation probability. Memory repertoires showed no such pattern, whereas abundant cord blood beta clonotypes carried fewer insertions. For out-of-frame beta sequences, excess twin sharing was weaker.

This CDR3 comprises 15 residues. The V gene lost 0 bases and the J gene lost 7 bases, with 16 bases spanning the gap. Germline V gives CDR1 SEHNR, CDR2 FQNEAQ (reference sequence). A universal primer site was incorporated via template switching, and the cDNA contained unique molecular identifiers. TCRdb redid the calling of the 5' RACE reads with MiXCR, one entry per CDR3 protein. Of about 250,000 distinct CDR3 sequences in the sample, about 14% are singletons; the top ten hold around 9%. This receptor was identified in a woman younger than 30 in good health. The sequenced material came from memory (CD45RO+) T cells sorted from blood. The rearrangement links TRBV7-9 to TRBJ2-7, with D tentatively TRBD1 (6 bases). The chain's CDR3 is CASSLASGDHGEQYF. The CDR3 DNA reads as TGTGCCAGCAGCTTAGCATCAGGGGACCATGGGGAGCAGTACTTC.